One sample yielded the 2 T cell receptor beta chains listed below, sequenced in a study of T-cell memory formation after mild COVID-19. TCRdb reprocessed the 5' RACE reads with MiXCR, giving one entry per CDR3 protein. Altogether approximately 490,000 distinct CDR3 sequences are present, roughly 22% being singletons, with the ten largest covering roughly an eighth. Material: PBMCs or a T cell subset sorted from them (not recorded which). The receptors here all came from an adult woman who had mild COVID-19 (a few samples of this study predate the infection). Cell type and time point are not known.

In this sample, this clonotype turned up a few times. V usage is TRBV7-9 and J usage is TRBJ2-5; a possible D gene is TRBD2 (5 bases). The CDR3 runs 15 residues. CDR1 and CDR2 (germline): SEHNR, FQNEAQ (reference sequence). The germline V and J ends were trimmed by 4 bases and 5 bases, with 17 bases remaining between them. The chain's CDR3 is CASSSIQRVQETQYF. CDR3 coding DNA: TGTGCCAGCAGCTCCATCCAGAGGGTCCAGGAGACCCAGTACTTC.

Of note for this clonotype: A much more abundant neighbour one base away suggests this may be a read error. The chain employs TRBV20-1 and TRBJ2-7; TRBD1 matches at 7 bases. Germline CDR1 and CDR2: DFQATT and SNEGSKA (reference sequence). The CDR3 runs 14 residues. The CDR3 DNA follows: TGCAGTGTACCCTCGGACAGGTTATCCTACGAGGAGTACTTC. Translating it yields CSVPSDRLSYEEYF.